This entry lists 27 T cell receptor beta chains sequenced from one sample in a study of T cells after yellow fever vaccination. TCRdb processed the 5' RACE reads anew with MiXCR; each CDR3 protein has one entry. The profile shows hundreds of thousands of distinct CDR3 sequences, around 12% of them singletons. This specimen consisted of PBMCs, obtained on the day of the yellow fever booster vaccination. The source is a young man who received the YFV17D yellow fever vaccine.

This chain joins TRBV30 and TRBJ2-7, with 8 positions matching TRBD1. Germline-derived CDR1 and CDR2 are GTSNPN and SVGIG (reference sequence). The length of the CDR3 is 14 residues. Trimming removed 2 bases from V and 0 bases from J; junction bases left unmatched: 3. The CDR3 protein is CAWSSGQGSYEQYF. Here the CDR3 DNA reads TGTGCCTGGAGTTCAGGACAGGGCTCCTACGAGCAGTACTTC.

This clonotype occurred a few times. The J gene is TRBJ2-3, the V gene TRBV6-1; possibly TRBD1 or TRBD2 for D (5 bases each). V dropped 6 bases and J dropped 2 bases, with 12 bases sitting between them. The germline V gene encodes CDR1 MNHNS and CDR2 SASEGT. The CDR3 consists of 14 residues. The CDR3 region is CASSPEGTTDTQYF. DNA for the CDR3: TGTGCCAGCAGCCCCGAAGGGACCACAGATACGCAGTATTTT.

In its sample, this clonotype was seen a few times. V and J are TRBV20-1 and TRBJ2-1, with TRBD2 matching 9 bases. The CDR3 spans 14 residues. Per germline, CDR1 DFQATT and CDR2 SNEGSKA (reference sequence). The V segment lost 1 base and the J segment 8 bases; nucleotides outside the gene matches: 6. The CDR3 region has the DNA TGCAGTGCTAGAGGGCCTAGCGGGAAGGATGAGCAGTTCTTC. Translating it yields CSARGPSGKDEQFF.

The chain uses TRBV9 and TRBJ2-5; 7 bases align to TRBD1. The CDR3 totals 14 residues. Germline V gene data show CDR1 as SGDLS and CDR2 as YYNGEE. V gave up 2 bases and J gave up 5 bases; unmatched junction bases: 6. The CDR3 nucleotides are TGTGCCAGCAGCGTGACAGGGAGAAAGGAGACCCAGTACTTC. Translating it yields CASSVTGRKETQYF.

The chain recombines TRBV12-3 or TRBV12-4 with TRBJ1-2, with TRBD1 as a possible D gene (5 bases). The length of the CDR3 is 14 residues. The V and J ends lost 7 bases and 4 bases respectively, with 16 bases between them. CDR3 nucleotide sequence: TGTGCCAGCACCCCCCGCGGGGACCGCTATGGCTACACCTTC. Residues: CASTPRGDRYGYTF.

J is TRBJ2-2 and V is TRBV3-1; D assignment may be TRBD1 or TRBD2 (6 bases each). V shed 4 bases and J shed 7 bases, with 22 bases lying between them. This CDR3 contains 17 residues. Looked up from germline, CDR1 is LGHDT and CDR2 is YNNKEL (reference sequence). Here the CDR3 reads CASSPEGGAPRGGELFF. The CDR3 DNA sequence: TGTGCCAGCAGCCCCGAGGGGGGCGCACCGCGTGGCGGGGAGCTGTTTTTT. The full variable domain, in which reference TRBV3-1 and TRBJ2-2 provide the parts outside the CDR3, is DTAVSQTPKYLVTQMGNDKSIKCEQNLGHDTMYWYKQDSKKFLKIMFSYNNKELIINETVPNRFSPKSPDKAHLNLHINSLELGDSAVYFCASSPEGGAPRGGELFFGEGSRLTVL.

This clonotype was counted only a few times. The chain employs TRBV12-3 or TRBV12-4 and TRBJ2-2; D may correspond to TRBD1 or TRBD2 (6 bases each). This CDR3 has 13 residues. V shed 6 bases and J shed 9 bases, with 14 bases lying between them. DNA of the CDR3: TGTGCCAGCAGATCCCCGGGGGCCTGGGAGCTGTTTTTT. This codes for CASRSPGAWELFF.

This clonotype was picked up a small number of times. This chain connects TRBV20-1 to TRBJ2-5; a weak D match, TRBD2 (6 bases). Trimming took 0 bases from V and 5 from J, leaving 16 bases between them. CDR1 and CDR2 from the germline V gene are DFQATT and SNEGSKA (reference sequence). This CDR3 spans 15 amino acids. Here the CDR3 reads CSARDWGVSGETQYF. As DNA, the CDR3 is TGCAGTGCTAGAGATTGGGGGGTGTCAGGCGAGACCCAGTACTTC.

In this sample, this clonotype turned up a few times. The chain combines TRBV29-1 with TRBJ2-1; D remains ambiguous. The CDR3 contains 11 residues. Between the trimmed V and J ends, which lost 4 bases and 9 bases, there was a span of 10 bases. Per germline, CDR1 SQVTM and CDR2 ANQGSEA. CDR3 DNA: TGCAGCGTTGGTGACCCCCTTGAGCAGTTCTTC. This translates into CSVGDPLEQFF.

The chain recombines TRBV7-3 with TRBJ2-3, with D perhaps TRBD1 (6 bases). Trimming pared 5 bases from V and 6 bases from J, leaving 15 bases between. CDR1 and CDR2 (germline): SGHTA, FQGTGA. The CDR3 runs 14 residues. In DNA form, the CDR3 reads TGTGCCAGCAGCCCAGGGGATTTCCTTGATACGCAGTATTTT. The encoded protein is CASSPGDFLDTQYF.

The DNA of the CDR3 is TGCAGCGTTGAAGACAGGGGAGGGGAGACCCAGTACTTC. It yields the protein CSVEDRGGETQYF. This chain links TRBV29-1 with TRBJ2-5; D possibly corresponds to TRBD2 (7 bases). CDR1 is SQVTM, CDR2 ANQGSEA, per germline. This CDR3 is 13 amino acids long. Trimming took off 0 bases at V and 5 bases at J, with 10 bases between the two ends.

J is TRBJ2-1 and V is TRBV11-2; TRBD2 matches at 11 bases. The V segment lost 3 bases and the J segment 4 bases; nucleotides outside the gene matches: 11. The CDR3 extends over 18 amino acids. Germline CDR1 SGHAT, CDR2 FQNNGV. CDR3 residues: CASSFVVLAGEEYNEQFF. For the CDR3, the DNA is TGTGCCAGCAGCTTTGTTGTACTAGCGGGAGAGGAATACAATGAGCAGTTCTTC.

The table lists this clonotype with a few counts. The V gene is TRBV7-9, the J gene TRBJ2-2; 10 positions match TRBD1. The CDR3 length is 16 residues. J was trimmed by 5 bases and V by 2 bases; bases with no gene match: 5. Germline CDR1 is SEHNR and CDR2 is FQNEAQ (reference sequence). The CDR3 reads CASSLLRQGATGELFF. The CDR3, as DNA: TGTGCCAGCAGCTTATTACGACAGGGGGCGACCGGGGAGCTGTTTTTT.

The chain carries TRBV20-1 and TRBJ2-5; D is unresolved. Trimming removed 7 bases from V and 5 bases from J, with 17 bases in between. Germline-derived CDR1 and CDR2 are DFQATT and SNEGSKA (reference sequence). The CDR3 runs to 13 residues. The CDR3 loop reads CSENGQSGETQYF. DNA for the CDR3: TGCAGTGAAAACGGGCAGAGTGGGGAGACCCAGTACTTC.

This clonotype turned up a few times. The chain employs TRBV12-3 or TRBV12-4 and TRBJ2-2; 9 bases align to TRBD1. V dropped 6 bases and J dropped 8; count of bases not matched to a gene: 7. The CDR3 sequence is 14 residues long. This chain's CDR3 is CASSGTGKRGELFF. The CDR3 region has the DNA TGTGCCAGCAGCGGGACAGGGAAAAGGGGGGAGCTGTTTTTT.

The rearrangement uses TRBV7-2 and TRBJ2-7; no clear D gene. CDR3 size: 13 residues. CDR1 and CDR2 (germline): SGHTA, FQGNSA. The V end lost 4 bases, the J end lost 2 bases, and 9 bases lay between the germline ends. CDR3 amino acids: CASSYSSAYEQYF. CDR3 sequence (DNA): TGTGCCAGCAGCTACTCGTCGGCCTACGAGCAGTACTTC. The full variable domain, completed using reference TRBV7-2 and TRBJ2-7, is GAGVSQSPSNKVTEKGKDVELRCDPISGHTALYWYRQSLGQGLEFLIYFQGNSAPDKSGLPSDRFSAERTGGSVSTLTIQRTQQEDSAVYLCASSYSSAYEQYFGPGTRLTVT.

The chain employs TRBV6-2 or TRBV6-3 and TRBJ2-7; TRBD2 matches at 7 bases. CDR1 and CDR2 (germline): MNHEY, SVGEGT. The V gene end was trimmed by 6 bases and the J gene end by 2 bases; junction bases not matched to a gene: 10. The CDR3 covers 15 residues. The CDR3, as DNA: TGTGCCAGCAGACGGAACGCGGGAGACGCCTACGAGCAGTACTTC. Translating gives CASRRNAGDAYEQYF.

This clonotype was counted a few times. V usage is TRBV7-9 and J usage is TRBJ2-5; D not resolved. Trimming took 0 bases from V and 1 from J, leaving 9 bases between them. Germline CDR1 SEHNR, CDR2 FQNEAQ (reference sequence). The CDR3 totals 15 residues. The DNA for the CDR3 is TGTGCCAGCAGCTTAGCGATGGACCTCCAAGAGACCCAGTACTTC. It specifies CASSLAMDLQETQYF.

The chain combines TRBV25-1 with TRBJ2-5; D is possibly TRBD1 or TRBD2 (6 bases each). Trimming shortened V by 3 bases and J by 10 bases, and 12 bases separated the two germline ends. CDR1 MGHDK and CDR2 SYGVNS come from the germline V gene. CDR3 length: 12 residues. The CDR3 spells CASSDWGAIQYF. In DNA form, the CDR3 reads TGTGCCAGCAGTGATTGGGGGGCTATCCAGTACTTC.

For the CDR3, the DNA is TGTGCCAGCAGTTTATCTGACGGGGACACCATATATTTT. Amino acids: CASSLSDGDTIYF. V usage is TRBV12-3 or TRBV12-4 and J usage is TRBJ1-3; no definite D call. Trimming cost V 2 bases and J 8 bases, with 10 bases left between them. The CDR3 extends over 13 amino acids.

The V gene is TRBV20-1, the J gene TRBJ1-4, with 10 bases aligning to TRBD1. The germline V gene encodes CDR1 DFQATT and CDR2 SNEGSKA (reference sequence). Trimming cost V 3 bases and J 6 bases; bases outside gene matches: 4. This CDR3 spans 14 amino acids. For the CDR3, the DNA is TGCAGTGCTAGCAAGACAGGGGGCCATGAAAAACTGTTTTTT. Translated, it gives CSASKTGGHEKLFF.

The V gene is TRBV7-9, the J gene TRBJ2-6; D is unresolved. CDR1 is SEHNR, CDR2 FQNEAQ, per germline (reference sequence). V gave up 7 bases and J gave up 8 bases, with 6 bases separating them. There are 11 residues in the CDR3. CDR3 residues: CASTQSNVLTF. In nucleotides, the CDR3 is TGTGCCAGCACCCAATCCAACGTCCTGACTTTC.

The chain has TRBV12-3 or TRBV12-4 and TRBJ2-7; D may match TRBD1 or TRBD2 (5 bases each). Deletions cut 3 bases from V and 6 bases from J, with 15 bases between. This CDR3 is 14 amino acids long. CDR3 sequence (DNA): TGTGCCAGCAGTTTTGGGACCTTAAGCTCCGAGCAGTACTTC. Its protein product is CASSFGTLSSEQYF.

This clonotype came up a few times. The CDR3 sequence is CASSPRLADSYEQYF. In DNA form, the CDR3 reads TGTGCCAGCAGTCCCCGACTAGCTGACTCCTACGAGCAGTACTTC. The rearrangement uses TRBV7-2 and TRBJ2-7, with TRBD2 identical over 7 bases. This CDR3 comprises 15 residues. Germline assignment: CDR1 SGHTA and CDR2 FQGNSA. V was clipped by 6 bases and J by 0 bases; unmatched bases: 8.

In this sample, this clonotype turned up a few times. V is TRBV7-9 and J is TRBJ1-6; 7 nucleotides agree with TRBD1. The V gene's germline CDR1 is SEHNR and CDR2 FQNEAQ (reference sequence). The CDR3 contains 15 residues. V lost 0 bases and J lost 9; bases outside the gene matches: 5. The CDR3 sequence is CASSLAQDRSSPLHF. The CDR3, as DNA: TGTGCCAGCAGCTTAGCACAGGACAGGAGTTCACCCCTCCACTTT.

The chain uses TRBV12-3 or TRBV12-4 and TRBJ1-4; no reliable D call. V was clipped by 5 bases and J by 4 bases, with 14 bases between them. CDR3 length: 15 amino acids. CDR3 sequence reads: CASSLGSGHNEKLFF. As DNA, the CDR3 is TGTGCCAGCAGTCTTGGGTCCGGTCATAATGAAAAACTGTTTTTT.

This clonotype was detected a few times. The chain combines TRBV11-3 with TRBJ1-1; D is possibly TRBD1 (5 bases). CDR3 length: 12 residues. V shed 4 bases and J shed 9 bases, with 12 bases lying between them. The V gene's germline CDR1 is SGHNT and CDR2 YENEEA. The CDR3 coding sequence is TGTGCCAGCAGCTGGGACGGCAGAAAAGCTTTCTTT. The encoded protein is CASSWDGRKAFF.